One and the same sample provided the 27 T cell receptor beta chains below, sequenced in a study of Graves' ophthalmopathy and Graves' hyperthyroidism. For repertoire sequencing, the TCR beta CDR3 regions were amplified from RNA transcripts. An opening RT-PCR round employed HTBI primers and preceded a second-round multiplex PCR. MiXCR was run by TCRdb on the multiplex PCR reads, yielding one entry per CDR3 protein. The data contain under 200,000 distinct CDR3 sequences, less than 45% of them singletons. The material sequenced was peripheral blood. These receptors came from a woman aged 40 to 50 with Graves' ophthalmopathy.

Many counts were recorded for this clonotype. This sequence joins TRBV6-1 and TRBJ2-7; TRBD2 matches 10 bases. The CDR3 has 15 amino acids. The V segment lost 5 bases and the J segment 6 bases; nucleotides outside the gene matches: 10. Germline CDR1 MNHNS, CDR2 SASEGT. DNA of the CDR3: TGTGCCAGCAGTATATTTAGCGGGAGGATTTCCGAGCAGTACTTC. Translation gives CASSIFSGRISEQYF.

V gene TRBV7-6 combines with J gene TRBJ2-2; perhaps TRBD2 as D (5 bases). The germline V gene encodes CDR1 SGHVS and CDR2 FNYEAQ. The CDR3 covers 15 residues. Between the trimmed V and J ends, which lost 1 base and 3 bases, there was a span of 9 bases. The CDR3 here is CASSLGTGDTGELFF. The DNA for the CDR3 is TGTGCCAGCAGCTTAGGGACTGGGGACACCGGGGAGCTGTTTTTT.

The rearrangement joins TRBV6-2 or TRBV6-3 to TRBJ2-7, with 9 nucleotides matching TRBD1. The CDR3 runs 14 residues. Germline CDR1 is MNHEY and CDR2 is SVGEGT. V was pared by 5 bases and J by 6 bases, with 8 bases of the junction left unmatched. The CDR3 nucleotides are TGTGCCAGCAGTCCCTCCGGGACAGGGTTCGAGCAGTACTTC. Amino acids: CASSPSGTGFEQYF.

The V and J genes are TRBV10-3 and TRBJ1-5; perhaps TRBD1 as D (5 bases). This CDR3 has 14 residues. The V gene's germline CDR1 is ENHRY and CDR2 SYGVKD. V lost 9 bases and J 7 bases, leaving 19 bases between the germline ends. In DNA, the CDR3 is TGTGCCATTATAGGGGCTTTCCCCGGACAGCCCCAGCATTTT. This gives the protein CAIIGAFPGQPQHF.

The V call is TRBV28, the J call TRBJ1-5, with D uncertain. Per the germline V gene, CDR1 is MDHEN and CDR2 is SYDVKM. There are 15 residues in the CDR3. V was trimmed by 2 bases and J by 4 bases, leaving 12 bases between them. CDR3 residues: CASSLIGLGNQPQHF. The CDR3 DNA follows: TGTGCCAGCAGTTTAATAGGGCTTGGGAATCAGCCCCAGCATTTT.

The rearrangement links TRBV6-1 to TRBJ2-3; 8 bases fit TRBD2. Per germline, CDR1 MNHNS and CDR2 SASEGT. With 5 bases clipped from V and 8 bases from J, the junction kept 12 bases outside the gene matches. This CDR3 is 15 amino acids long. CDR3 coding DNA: TGTGCCAGCAGTCCGGGACTAGGGGGTGATGGTACGCAGTATTTT. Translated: CASSPGLGGDGTQYF.

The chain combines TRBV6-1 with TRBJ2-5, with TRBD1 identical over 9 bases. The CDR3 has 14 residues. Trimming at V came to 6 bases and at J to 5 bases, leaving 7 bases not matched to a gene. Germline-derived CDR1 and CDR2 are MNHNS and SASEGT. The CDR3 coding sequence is TGTGCCAGCAGGAGAACAGGGGGCGGGGAGACCCAGTACTTC. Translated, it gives CASRRTGGGETQYF.

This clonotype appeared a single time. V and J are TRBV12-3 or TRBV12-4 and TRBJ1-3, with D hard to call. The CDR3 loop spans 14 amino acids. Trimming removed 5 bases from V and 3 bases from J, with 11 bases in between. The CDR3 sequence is CASSQRGNGNTIYF. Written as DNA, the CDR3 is TGTGCCAGCAGTCAGAGAGGGAATGGAAACACCATATATTTT.

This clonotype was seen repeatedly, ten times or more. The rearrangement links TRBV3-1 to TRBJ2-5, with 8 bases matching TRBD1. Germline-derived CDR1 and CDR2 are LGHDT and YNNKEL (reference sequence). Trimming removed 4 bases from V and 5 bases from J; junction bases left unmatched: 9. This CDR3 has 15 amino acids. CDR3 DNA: TGTGCCAGCAGCCTCTCGGACAGGGCAGAGGAGACCCAGTACTTC. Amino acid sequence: CASSLSDRAEETQYF.

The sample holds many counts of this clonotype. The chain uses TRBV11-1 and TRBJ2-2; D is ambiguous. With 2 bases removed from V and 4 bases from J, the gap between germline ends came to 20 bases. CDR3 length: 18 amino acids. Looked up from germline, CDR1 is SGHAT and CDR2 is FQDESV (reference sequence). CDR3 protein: CASSLMGVPTGRTGELFF. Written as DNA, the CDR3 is TGTGCCAGCAGCTTAATGGGCGTTCCCACCGGGCGCACCGGGGAGCTGTTTTTT.

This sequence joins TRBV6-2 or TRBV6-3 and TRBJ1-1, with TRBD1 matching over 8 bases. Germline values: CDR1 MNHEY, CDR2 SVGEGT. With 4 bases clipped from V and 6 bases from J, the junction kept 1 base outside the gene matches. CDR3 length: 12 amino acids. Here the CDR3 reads CASSLTGAEAFF. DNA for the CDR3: TGTGCCAGCAGTTTGACAGGGGCTGAAGCTTTCTTT.

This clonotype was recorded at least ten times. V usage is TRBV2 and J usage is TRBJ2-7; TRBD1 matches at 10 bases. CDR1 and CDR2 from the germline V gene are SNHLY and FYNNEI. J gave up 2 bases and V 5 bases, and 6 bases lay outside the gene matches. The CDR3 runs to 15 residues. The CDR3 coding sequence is TGTGCCAGCAGTAGCGGACAGGGGGGCACCTACGAGCAGTACTTC. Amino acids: CASSSGQGGTYEQYF.

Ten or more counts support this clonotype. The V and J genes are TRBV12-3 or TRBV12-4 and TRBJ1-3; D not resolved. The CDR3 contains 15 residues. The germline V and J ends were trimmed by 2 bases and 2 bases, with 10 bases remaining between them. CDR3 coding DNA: TGTGCCAGCAGTTTACTTCGGGTAGCTGGAAACACCATATATTTT. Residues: CASSLLRVAGNTIYF.

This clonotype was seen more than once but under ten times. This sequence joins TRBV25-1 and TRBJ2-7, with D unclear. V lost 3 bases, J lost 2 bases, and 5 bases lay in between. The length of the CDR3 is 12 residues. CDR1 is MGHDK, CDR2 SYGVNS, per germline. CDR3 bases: TGTGCCAGCAGTGACCTTACCTACGAGCAGTACTTC. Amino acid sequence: CASSDLTYEQYF.

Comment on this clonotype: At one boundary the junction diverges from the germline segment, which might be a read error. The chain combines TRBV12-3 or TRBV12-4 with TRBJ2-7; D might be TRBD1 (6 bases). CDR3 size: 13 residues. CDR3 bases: TGTGCCAGCAGTTACAGGGTAGGCTACGAGCAGTGCTTC. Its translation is CASSYRVGYEQCF.

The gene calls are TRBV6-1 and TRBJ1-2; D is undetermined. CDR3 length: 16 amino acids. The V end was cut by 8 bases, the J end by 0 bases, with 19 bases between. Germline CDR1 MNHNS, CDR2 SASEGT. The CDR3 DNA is TGTGCCAGCTGGGGTGGCCCAACGGTTACTAACTATGGCTACACCTTC. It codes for CASWGGPTVTNYGYTF.

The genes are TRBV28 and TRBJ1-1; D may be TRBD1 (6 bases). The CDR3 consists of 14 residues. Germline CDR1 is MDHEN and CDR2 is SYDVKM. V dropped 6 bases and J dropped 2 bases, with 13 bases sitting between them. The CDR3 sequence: CASSPDRFNTEAFF. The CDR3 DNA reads TGTGCCAGCAGCCCGGACAGATTTAACACTGAAGCTTTCTTT.

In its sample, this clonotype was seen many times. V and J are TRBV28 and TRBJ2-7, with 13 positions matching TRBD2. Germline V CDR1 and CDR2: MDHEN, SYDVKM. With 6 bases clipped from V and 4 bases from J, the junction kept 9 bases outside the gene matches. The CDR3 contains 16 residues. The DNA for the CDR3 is TGTGCCAGCAGGAGAACTAGCGGGAGGGCCGTGTACGAGCAGTACTTC. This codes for CASRRTSGRAVYEQYF. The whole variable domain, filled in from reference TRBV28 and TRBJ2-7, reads DVKVTQSSRYLVKRTGEKVFLECVQDMDHENMFWYRQDPGLGLRLIYFSYDVKMKEKGDIPEGYSVSREKKERFSLILESASTNQTSMYLCASRRTSGRAVYEQYFGPGTRLTVT.

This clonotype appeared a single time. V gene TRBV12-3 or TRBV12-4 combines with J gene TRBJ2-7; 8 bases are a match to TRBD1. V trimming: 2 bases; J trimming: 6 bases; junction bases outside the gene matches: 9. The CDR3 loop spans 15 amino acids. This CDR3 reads CASSLNLQGGREQYF. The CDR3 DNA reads TGTGCCAGCAGTTTAAATTTACAGGGGGGACGCGAGCAGTACTTC.

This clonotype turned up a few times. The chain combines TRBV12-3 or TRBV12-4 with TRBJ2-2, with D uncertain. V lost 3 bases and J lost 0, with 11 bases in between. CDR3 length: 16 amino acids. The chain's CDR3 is CASSFPQRPNTGELFF. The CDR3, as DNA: TGTGCCAGCAGTTTCCCACAGAGACCGAACACCGGGGAGCTGTTTTTT.

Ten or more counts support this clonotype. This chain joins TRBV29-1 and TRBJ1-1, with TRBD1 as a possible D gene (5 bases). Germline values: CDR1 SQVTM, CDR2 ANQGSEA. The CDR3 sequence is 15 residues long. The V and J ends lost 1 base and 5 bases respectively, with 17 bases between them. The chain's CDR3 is CSVEAGRGAGTEAFF. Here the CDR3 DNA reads TGCAGCGTTGAAGCTGGGCGAGGGGCGGGAACTGAAGCTTTCTTT.

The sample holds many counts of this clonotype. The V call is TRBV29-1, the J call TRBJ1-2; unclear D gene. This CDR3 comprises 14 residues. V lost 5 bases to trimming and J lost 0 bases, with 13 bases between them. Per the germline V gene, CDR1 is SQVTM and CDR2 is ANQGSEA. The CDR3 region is CSVYGPASNYGYTF. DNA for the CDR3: TGCAGCGTTTACGGGCCAGCCTCTAACTATGGCTACACCTTC. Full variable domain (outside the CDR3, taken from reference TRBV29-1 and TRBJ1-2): SAVISQKPSRDICQRGTSLTIQCQVDSQVTMMFWYRQQPGQSLTLIATANQGSEATYESGFVIDKFPISRPNLTFSTLTVSNMSPEDSSIYLCSVYGPASNYGYTFGSGTRLTVV.

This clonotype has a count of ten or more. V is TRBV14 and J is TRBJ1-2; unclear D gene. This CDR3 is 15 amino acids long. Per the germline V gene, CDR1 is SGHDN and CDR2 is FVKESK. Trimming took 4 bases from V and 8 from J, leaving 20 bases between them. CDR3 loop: CASSRRMMGIEGYTF. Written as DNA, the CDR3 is TGTGCCAGCAGCCGGAGGATGATGGGGATCGAGGGCTACACCTTC. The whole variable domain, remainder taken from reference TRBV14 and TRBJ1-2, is EAGVTQFPSHSVIEKGQTVTLRCDPISGHDNLYWYRRVMGKEIKFLLHFVKESKQDESGMPNNRFLAERTGGTYSTLKVQPAELEDSGVYFCASSRRMMGIEGYTFGSGTRLTVV.

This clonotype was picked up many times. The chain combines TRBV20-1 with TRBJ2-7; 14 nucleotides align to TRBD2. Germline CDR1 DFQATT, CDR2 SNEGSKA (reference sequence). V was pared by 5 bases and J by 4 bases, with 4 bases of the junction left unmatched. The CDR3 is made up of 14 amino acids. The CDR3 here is CSAEGLAGGYEQYF. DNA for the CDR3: TGCAGTGCTGAAGGACTAGCGGGGGGATACGAGCAGTACTTC.

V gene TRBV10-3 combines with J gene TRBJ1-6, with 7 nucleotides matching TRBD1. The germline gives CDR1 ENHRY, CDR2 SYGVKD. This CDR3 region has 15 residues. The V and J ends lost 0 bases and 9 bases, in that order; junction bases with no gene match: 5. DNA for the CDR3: TGTGCCATCAGTGAGTCGACGACAGGGAGTTCACCCCTCCACTTT. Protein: CAISESTTGSSPLHF.

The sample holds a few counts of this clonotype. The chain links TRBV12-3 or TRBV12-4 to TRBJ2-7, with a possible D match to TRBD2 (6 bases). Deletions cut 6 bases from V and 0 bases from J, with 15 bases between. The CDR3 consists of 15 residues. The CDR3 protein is CASSATGTSSYEQYF. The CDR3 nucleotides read TGTGCCAGCAGCGCCACCGGGACTTCCTCCTACGAGCAGTACTTC.

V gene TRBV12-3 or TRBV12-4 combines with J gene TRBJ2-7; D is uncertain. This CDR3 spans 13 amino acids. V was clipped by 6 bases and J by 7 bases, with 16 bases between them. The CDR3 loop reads CASRYLGTGEQYF. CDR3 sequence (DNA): TGTGCCAGCAGGTACCTGGGAACTGGGGAGCAGTACTTC.